The 5 T cell receptor beta chains listed next were all sequenced from one sample in a study of cytomegalovirus exposure and HLA in healthy donors. Researchers ran the PCR with 60 Vbeta and 13 Jbeta primers. Libraries were prepared by immunoSEQ multiplex PCR; TCRdb keeps only in-frame clonotypes and omits some of them. This sample carries about 160,000 clones, more than 65% of them seen once, and the ten largest clones take roughly 6%. Sequencing was performed on PBMCs. The receptors shown here come from a man over 45 in good health and CMV-seropositive.

The V call is TRBV2, the J call TRBJ2-1, with 7 bases lining up with TRBD2. V shed 7 bases, J shed 8 bases, and the junction held 11 bases outside the gene matches. Germline assignment: CDR1 SNHLY and CDR2 FYNNEI. The CDR3 consists of 14 residues. The CDR3 is CASIPTSPVDEQFF. The CDR3 DNA sequence: TGTGCCAGCATTCCGACTAGCCCTGTTGATGAGCAGTTCTTC. The whole variable domain, filled in from reference TRBV2 and TRBJ2-1, reads EPEVTQTPSHQVTQMGQEVILRCVPISNHLYFYWYRQILGQKVEFLVSFYNNEISEKSEIFDDQFSVERPDGSNFTLKIRSTKLEDSAMYFCASIPTSPVDEQFFGPGTRLTVL.

J is TRBJ1-1 and V is TRBV11-2; 10 bases are shared with TRBD1. Trimming cost V 5 bases and J 3 bases; bases outside gene matches: 6. Germline CDR1 is SGHAT and CDR2 is FQNNGV. The CDR3 extends over 15 amino acids. CDR3 bases: TGTGCCAGCAGCGACAGGGGGCTTGGGGACACTGAAGCTTTCTTT. Translated, it gives CASSDRGLGDTEAFF. The full variable domain, rest sourced from reference TRBV11-2 and TRBJ1-1, is EAGVAQSPRYKIIEKRQSVAFWCNPISGHATLYWYQQILGQGPKLLIQFQNNGVVDDSQLPKDRFSAERLKGVDSTLKIQPAKLEDSAVYLCASSDRGLGDTEAFFGQGTRLTVV.

V and J are TRBV11-2 and TRBJ2-5, with TRBD2 identical over 8 bases. V shed 5 bases and J 1 base; nucleotides not matched to a gene: 6. This CDR3 is built from 15 residues. Per germline, CDR1 SGHAT and CDR2 FQNNGV. CDR3 residues: CASSEGSGVQETQYF. In DNA, the CDR3 is TGTGCCAGCAGCGAAGGTAGCGGGGTCCAAGAGACCCAGTACTTC.

The chain has TRBV14 and TRBJ2-3, with a possible D match to TRBD2 (6 bases). CDR3 size: 14 residues. The V end was cut by 1 base, the J end by 3 bases, with 8 bases between. The germline V gene encodes CDR1 SGHDN and CDR2 FVKESK. CDR3 in DNA: TGTGCCAGCAGCCAAGCGGGAGAGACAGATACGCAGTATTTT. As protein: CASSQAGETDTQYF.

CDR3 DNA: TGTGCCAGCAGAATGGGAGGCGAGACCCAGTACTTC. This translates into CASRMGGETQYF. This chain joins TRBV11-2 and TRBJ2-5; D may be TRBD2 (6 bases). CDR3 length: 12 amino acids. V was shortened by 6 bases and J by 5 bases, with 10 bases between the two germline ends. Per germline, CDR1 SGHAT and CDR2 FQNNGV.